Below, 3 T cell receptor beta chains from the same sample are listed, as sequenced in a study of cytomegalovirus exposure and HLA in healthy donors (dated by TCRdb to 2016 to 2017). Library method: the immunoSEQ multiplex PCR assay. For the multiplex PCR, a mixture combining 60 forward primers for TCR Vbeta segments and 13 reverse primers for TCR Jbeta segments was used. TCRdb mirrors the immuneACCESS table, restricted to in-frame sequences. Some clones are absent from its copies; in checked studies, under half trace to an unresolved V gene, and the reason for the others is unknown. For this sample there are 130,000 to 150,000 clones; about 80% appear just once. The ten largest clonotypes hold about 2.5% of the sample. The sequencing input was PBMCs. The receptors were gathered from a woman between 18 and 29 years old in good health and CMV-seropositive.

The rearrangement links TRBV27 to TRBJ2-7; 10 bases map to TRBD1. CDR3 length equals 16 residues. V was clipped by 5 bases and J by 3 bases; unmatched bases: 10. Germline loops: CDR1 MNHEY, CDR2 SMNVEV (reference sequence). CDR3 residues: CASSVTGTGDFYEQYF. The DNA of the CDR3 is TGTGCCAGCAGTGTGACCGGGACAGGGGATTTCTACGAGCAGTACTTC.

The chain has TRBV9 and TRBJ2-1; 9 bases are shared with TRBD1. Germline V gene data show CDR1 as SGDLS and CDR2 as YYNGEE. CDR3 length: 15 residues. With 4 bases clipped from V and 6 bases from J, the junction kept 8 bases outside the gene matches. The CDR3 bases are TGTGCCAGCAGCCTGACAGGGGGATTAAGCAATGAGCAGTTCTTC. Protein: CASSLTGGLSNEQFF.

Here the CDR3 reads CASSSRSDRSYEQYF. The CDR3 region has the DNA TGTGCCAGCAGTTCCCGATCGGACAGGTCCTACGAGCAGTACTTC. The V and J genes are TRBV27 and TRBJ2-7; 7 bases are a match to TRBD1. Germline values: CDR1 MNHEY, CDR2 SMNVEV (reference sequence). The CDR3 spans 15 residues. The V segment lost 4 bases and the J segment 1 base; nucleotides outside the gene matches: 7.